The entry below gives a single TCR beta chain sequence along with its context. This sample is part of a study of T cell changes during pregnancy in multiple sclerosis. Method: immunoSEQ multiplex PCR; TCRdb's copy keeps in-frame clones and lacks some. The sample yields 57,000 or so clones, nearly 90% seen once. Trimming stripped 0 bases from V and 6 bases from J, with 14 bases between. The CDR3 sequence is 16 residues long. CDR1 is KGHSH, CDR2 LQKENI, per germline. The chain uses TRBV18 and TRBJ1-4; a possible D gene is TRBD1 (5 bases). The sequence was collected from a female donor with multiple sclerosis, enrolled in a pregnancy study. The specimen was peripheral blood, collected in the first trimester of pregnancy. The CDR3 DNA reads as TGTGCCAGCTCACCACCGGCTGACAGCCAGCATGAAAAACTGTTTTTT. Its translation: CASSPPADSQHEKLFF.